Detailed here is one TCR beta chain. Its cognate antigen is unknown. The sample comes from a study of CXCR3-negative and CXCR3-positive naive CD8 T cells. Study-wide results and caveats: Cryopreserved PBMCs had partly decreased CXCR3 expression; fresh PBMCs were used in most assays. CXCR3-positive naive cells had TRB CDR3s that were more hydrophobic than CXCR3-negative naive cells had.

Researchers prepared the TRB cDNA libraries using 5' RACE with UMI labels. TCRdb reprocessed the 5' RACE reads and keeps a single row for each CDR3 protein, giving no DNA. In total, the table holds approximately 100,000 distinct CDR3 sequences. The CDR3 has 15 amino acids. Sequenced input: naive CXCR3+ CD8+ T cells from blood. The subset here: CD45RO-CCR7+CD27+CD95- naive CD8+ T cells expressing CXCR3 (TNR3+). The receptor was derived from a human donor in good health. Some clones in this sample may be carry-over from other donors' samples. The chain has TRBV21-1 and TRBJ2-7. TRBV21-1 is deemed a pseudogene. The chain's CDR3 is CASSKSDTSYYEQYF.